This T cell receptor beta chain stems from a study of blood T cell repertoires in COVID-19. Overall study: COVID-19 samples, acute and convalescent, were from the United States, Italy and Spain. From T cells, B-cell-depleted T cells, or PBMCs came the material, which was cDNA or gDNA.

Profiling relied on immunoSEQ multiplex PCR, and the TCRdb table lists in-frame clones only, not all of them. The sample records roughly 330,000 clones, 70% to 90% being singletons. Between the trimmed V and J ends, which lost 3 bases and 5 bases, there was a span of 17 bases. This CDR3 contains 15 residues. The germline V gene has CDR1 MGHDK and CDR2 SYGVNS. Participants came from fewer than 25 US areas, aged about 18 to 90 years. For recovered donors of Cohort 3, there were two negative PCRs, clearance, or symptom resolution. The sequence derives from a woman aged 25 to 39 who had recovered from COVID-19. V gene TRBV25-1 combines with J gene TRBJ2-7, with D possibly being TRBD2 (5 bases). Sequenced sample: PBMCs or T cells enriched from blood (not recorded which). The CDR3 region is CASSDPNVRVNEQYF. The CDR3 DNA reads TGTGCCAGCAGTGACCCGAACGTGAGGGTGAACGAGCAGTACTTC.